This TCR beta chain was obtained from a study of cytomegalovirus exposure and HLA in healthy donors. V was clipped by 3 bases and J by 9 bases; unmatched bases: 4. CDR1 is KGHSH, CDR2 LQKENI, per germline. This CDR3 comprises 15 residues. Points on this clone: What it binds is unknown.

TCRdb keeps only in-frame clones here, not all; method: immunoSEQ multiplex PCR. The repertoire holds approximately 150,000 clones, with approximately 86% as singletons. Study-level findings and limits: High specificity and sensitivity for cytomegalovirus status were reported for the classifier.

The sequence came from a man aged 18 to 30 in good health and CMV-seropositive. The rearrangement uses TRBV18 and TRBJ2-1; 14 bases line up with TRBD2. The specimen sequenced was PBMCs. This CDR3 reads CASSPGLAGGGEQFF. The CDR3 nucleotides read TGTGCCAGCTCACCCGGACTAGCGGGAGGAGGTGAGCAGTTCTTC.